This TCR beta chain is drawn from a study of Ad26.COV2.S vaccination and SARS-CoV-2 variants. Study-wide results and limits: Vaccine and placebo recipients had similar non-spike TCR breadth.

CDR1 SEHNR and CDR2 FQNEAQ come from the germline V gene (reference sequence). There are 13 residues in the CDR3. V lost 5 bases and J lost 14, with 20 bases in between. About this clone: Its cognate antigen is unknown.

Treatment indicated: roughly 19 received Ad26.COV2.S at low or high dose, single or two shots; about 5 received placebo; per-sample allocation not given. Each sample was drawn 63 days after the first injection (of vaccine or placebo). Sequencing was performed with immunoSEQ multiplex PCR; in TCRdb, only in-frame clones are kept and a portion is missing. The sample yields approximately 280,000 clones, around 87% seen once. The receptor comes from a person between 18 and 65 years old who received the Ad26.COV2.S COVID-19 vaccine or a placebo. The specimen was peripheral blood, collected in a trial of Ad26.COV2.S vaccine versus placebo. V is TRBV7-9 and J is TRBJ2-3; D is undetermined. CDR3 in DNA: TGTGCCAGCAGCGCCCCCGGGCCCCCGGTACGGTATTTT. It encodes CASSAPGPPVRYF.